Detailed here is one T cell receptor (beta chain). Its antigen remains unknown. V was clipped by 3 bases and J by 6 bases, with 10 bases between them. The CDR3 contains 12 residues. Germline V CDR1 and CDR2: SGDLS, YYNGEE. This entry comes from a study of cytotoxic CD8 clonotypes in ibrutinib-treated CLL. At the level of the study: For this cohort, patients were about a dozen relapsed/refractory and about 16 treatment-naive, while fewer than 18 were IGHV unmutated. Findings and caveats of the study: Private clonotypes, not public ones, expanded at ibrutinib response. At ibrutinib response, clonality increased, and at progression it declined back toward baseline.

Using immunoSEQ multiplex PCR, the repertoire was profiled, and TCRdb retains in-frame clones only, with some absent. The sample contains over 95,000 clones, about 50% of which appear only once. Specimen: PBMCs, collected after 24 months of ibrutinib treatment. The chain uses TRBV9 and TRBJ2-7; tentative D call: TRBD1 (5 bases). The origin of this receptor is a human donor with chronic lymphocytic leukemia. The CDR3 bases are TGTGCCAGCAGCGAAGGGGAAAGCGAGCAGTACTTC. It encodes CASSEGESEQYF.